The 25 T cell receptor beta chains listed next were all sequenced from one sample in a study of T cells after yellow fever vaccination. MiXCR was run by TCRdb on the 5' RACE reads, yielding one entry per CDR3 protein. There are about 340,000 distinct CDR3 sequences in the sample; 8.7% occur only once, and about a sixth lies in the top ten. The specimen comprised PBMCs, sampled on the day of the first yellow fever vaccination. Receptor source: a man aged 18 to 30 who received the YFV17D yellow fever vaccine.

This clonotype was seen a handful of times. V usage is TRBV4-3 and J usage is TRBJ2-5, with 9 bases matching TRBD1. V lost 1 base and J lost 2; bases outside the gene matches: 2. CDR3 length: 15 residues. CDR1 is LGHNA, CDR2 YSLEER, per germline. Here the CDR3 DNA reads TGCGCCAGCAGCCAAGGGGACAGGGAGCAAGAGACCCAGTACTTC. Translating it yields CASSQGDREQETQYF.

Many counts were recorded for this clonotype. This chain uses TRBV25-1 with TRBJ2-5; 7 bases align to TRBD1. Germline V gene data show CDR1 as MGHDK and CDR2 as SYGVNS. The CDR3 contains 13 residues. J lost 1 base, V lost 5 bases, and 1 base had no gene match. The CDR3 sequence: CASSTGVQETQYF. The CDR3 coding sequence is TGTGCCAGCAGTACAGGGGTCCAAGAGACCCAGTACTTC.

The DNA for the CDR3 is TGCGCCAGCAGCCAAGATCTGGGCGGGAGAGGAAACAATGAGCAGTTCTTC. It is translated as CASSQDLGGRGNNEQFF. The rearrangement uses TRBV4-1 and TRBJ2-1, with 7 bases that match TRBD2. The germline gives CDR1 MGHRA, CDR2 YSYEKL. Unmatched junction bases numbered 10, after V lost 0 bases and J lost 5 bases. The CDR3 runs to 17 residues.

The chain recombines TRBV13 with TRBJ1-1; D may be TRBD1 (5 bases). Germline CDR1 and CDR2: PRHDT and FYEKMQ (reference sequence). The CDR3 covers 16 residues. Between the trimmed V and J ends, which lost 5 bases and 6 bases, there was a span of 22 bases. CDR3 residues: CASSMFSMGLTAEAFF. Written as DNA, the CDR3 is TGTGCCAGCAGCATGTTCAGTATGGGACTCACCGCTGAAGCTTTCTTT.

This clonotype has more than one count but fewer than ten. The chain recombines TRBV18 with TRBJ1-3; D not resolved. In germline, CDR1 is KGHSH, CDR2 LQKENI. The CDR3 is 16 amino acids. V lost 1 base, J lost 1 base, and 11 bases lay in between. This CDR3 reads CASSPRGLLSGNTIYF. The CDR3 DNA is TGTGCCAGCTCACCACGGGGATTACTTTCTGGAAACACCATATATTTT.

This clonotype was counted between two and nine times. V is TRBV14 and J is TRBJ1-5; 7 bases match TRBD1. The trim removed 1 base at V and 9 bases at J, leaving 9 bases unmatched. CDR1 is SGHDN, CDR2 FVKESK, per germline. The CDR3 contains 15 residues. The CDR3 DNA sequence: TGTGCCAGCAGCCAAGGACAGGGTACCCTCTGGCCCCAGCATTTT. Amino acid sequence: CASSQGQGTLWPQHF.

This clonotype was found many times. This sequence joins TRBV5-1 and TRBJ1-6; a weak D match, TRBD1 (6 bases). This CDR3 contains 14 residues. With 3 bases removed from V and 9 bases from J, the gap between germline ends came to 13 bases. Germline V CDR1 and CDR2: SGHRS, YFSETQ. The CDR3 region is CASSSGAGGSPLHF. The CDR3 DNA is TGCGCCAGCAGCTCGGGGGCAGGAGGTTCACCCCTCCACTTT. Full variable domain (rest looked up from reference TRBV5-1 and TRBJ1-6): KAGVTQTPRYLIKTRGQQVTLSCSPISGHRSVSWYQQTPGQGLQFLFEYFSETQRNKGNFPGRFSGRQFSNSRSEMNVSTLELGDSALYLCASSSGAGGSPLHFGNGTRLTVT.

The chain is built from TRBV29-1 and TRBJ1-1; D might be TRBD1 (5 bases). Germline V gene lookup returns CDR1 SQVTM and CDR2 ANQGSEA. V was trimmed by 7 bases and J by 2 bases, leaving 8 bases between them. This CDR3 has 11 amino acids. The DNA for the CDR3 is TGCAGCGGACAGAAAAACACTGAAGCTTTCTTT. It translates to CSGQKNTEAFF.

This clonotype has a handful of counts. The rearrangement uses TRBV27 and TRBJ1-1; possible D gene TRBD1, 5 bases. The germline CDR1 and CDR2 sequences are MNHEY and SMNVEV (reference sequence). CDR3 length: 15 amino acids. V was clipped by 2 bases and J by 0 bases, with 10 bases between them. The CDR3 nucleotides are TGTGCCAGCAGTTTAGGGGCAGGGTTGAACACTGAAGCTTTCTTT. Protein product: CASSLGAGLNTEAFF.

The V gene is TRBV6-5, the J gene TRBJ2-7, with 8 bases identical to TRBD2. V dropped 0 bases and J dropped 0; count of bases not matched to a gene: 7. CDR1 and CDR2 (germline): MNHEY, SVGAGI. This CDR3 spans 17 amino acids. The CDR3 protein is CASSYSTGGGFSYEQYF. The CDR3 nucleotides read TGTGCCAGCAGTTACTCGACGGGCGGGGGGTTCTCCTACGAGCAGTACTTC.

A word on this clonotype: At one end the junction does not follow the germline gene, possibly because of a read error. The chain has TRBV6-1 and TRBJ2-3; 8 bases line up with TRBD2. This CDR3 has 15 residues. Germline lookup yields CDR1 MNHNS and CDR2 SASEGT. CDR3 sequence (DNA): TGTGCCAGCAGTCAAGCGGGGGTAGGCGTCGATACGCAGTATTTT. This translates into CASSQAGVGVDTQYF.

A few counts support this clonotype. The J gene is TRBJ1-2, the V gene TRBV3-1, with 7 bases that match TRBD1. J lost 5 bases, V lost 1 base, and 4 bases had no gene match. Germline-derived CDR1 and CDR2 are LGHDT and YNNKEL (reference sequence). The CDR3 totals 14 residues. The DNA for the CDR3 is TGTGCCAGCAGCCAAGGGGGACAGTTGTATGGCTACACCTTC. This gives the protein CASSQGGQLYGYTF.

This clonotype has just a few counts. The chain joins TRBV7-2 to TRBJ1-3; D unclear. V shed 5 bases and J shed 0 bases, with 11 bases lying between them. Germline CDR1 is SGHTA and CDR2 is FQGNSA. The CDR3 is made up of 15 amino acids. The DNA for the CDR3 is TGTGCCAGCAGCCCGCGTTGGGTCTCTGGAAACACCATATATTTT. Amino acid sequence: CASSPRWVSGNTIYF.

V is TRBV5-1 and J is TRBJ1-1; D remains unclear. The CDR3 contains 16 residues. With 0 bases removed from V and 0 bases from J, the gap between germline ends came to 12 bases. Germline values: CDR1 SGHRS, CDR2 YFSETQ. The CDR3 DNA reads TGCGCCAGCAGCTTGGCCCGACACCGAATGAACACTGAAGCTTTCTTT. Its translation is CASSLARHRMNTEAFF. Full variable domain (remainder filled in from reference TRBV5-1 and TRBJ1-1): KAGVTQTPRYLIKTRGQQVTLSCSPISGHRSVSWYQQTPGQGLQFLFEYFSETQRNKGNFPGRFSGRQFSNSRSEMNVSTLELGDSALYLCASSLARHRMNTEAFFGQGTRLTVV.

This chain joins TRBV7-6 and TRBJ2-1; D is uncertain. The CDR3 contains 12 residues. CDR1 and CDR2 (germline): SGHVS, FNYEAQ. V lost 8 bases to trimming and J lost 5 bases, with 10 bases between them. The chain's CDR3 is CASAPGNNEQFF. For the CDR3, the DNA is TGTGCCAGCGCCCCAGGAAACAATGAGCAGTTCTTC.

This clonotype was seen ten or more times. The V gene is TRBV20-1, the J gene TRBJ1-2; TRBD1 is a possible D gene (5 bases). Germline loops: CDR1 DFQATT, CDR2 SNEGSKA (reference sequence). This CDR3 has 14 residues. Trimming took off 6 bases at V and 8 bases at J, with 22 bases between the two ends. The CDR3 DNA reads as TGCAGTGCCGTTAGGGGTCGGGGGAAGGGCGGCTACACCTTC. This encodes CSAVRGRGKGGYTF.

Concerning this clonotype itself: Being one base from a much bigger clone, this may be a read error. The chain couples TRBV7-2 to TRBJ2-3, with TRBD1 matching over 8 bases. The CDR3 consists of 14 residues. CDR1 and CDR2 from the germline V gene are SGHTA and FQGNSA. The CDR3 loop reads CASSPGTGTDTQCF. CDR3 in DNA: TGTGCCAGCAGCCCCGGGACAGGCACAGATACGCAGTGTTTT.

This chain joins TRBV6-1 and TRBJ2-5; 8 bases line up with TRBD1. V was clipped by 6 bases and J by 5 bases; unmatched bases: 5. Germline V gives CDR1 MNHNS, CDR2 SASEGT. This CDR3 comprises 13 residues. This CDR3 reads CASRSTGDETQYF. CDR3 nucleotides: TGTGCCAGCAGATCGACAGGGGATGAGACCCAGTACTTC.

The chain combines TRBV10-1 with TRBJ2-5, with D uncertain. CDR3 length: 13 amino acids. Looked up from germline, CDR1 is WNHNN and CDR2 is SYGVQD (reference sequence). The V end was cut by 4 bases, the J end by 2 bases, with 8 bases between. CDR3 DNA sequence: TGCGCCAGCAGTGGTTCAGTACAAGAGACCCAGTACTTC. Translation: CASSGSVQETQYF.

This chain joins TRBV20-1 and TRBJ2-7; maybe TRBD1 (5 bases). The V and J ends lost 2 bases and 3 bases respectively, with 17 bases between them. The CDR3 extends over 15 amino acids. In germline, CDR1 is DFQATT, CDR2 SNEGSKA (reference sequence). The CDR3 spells CSARNPSQGFYEQYF. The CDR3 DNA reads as TGCAGTGCTAGAAACCCAAGCCAGGGCTTCTACGAGCAGTACTTC.

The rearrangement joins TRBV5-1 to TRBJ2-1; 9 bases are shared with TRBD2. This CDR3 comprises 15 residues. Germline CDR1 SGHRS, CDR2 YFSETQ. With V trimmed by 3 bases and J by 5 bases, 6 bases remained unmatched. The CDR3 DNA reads TGCGCCAGCAGCTCCCCAGCGGGGGGTCACAATGAGCAGTTCTTC. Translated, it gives CASSSPAGGHNEQFF.

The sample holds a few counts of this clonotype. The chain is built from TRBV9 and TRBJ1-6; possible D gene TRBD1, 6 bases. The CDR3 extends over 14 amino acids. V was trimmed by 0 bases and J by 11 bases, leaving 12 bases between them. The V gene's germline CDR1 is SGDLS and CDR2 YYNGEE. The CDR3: CASSVDVRGAPLHF. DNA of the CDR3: TGTGCCAGCAGCGTAGATGTAAGGGGGGCACCCCTCCACTTT.

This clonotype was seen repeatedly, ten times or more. CDR3 in DNA: TGCAGTGCTGGACAGGGAGGGGTAGCTTTCTTT. Translating gives CSAGQGGVAFF. The chain uses TRBV20-1 and TRBJ1-1; 8 bases agree with TRBD1. V gave up 5 bases and J gave up 10 bases; unmatched junction bases: 6. Per the germline V gene, CDR1 is DFQATT and CDR2 is SNEGSKA (reference sequence). This CDR3 spans 11 amino acids.

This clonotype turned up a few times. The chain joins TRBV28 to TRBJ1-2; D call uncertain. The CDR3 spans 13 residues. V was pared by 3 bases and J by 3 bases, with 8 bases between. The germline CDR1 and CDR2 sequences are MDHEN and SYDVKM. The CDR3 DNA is TGTGCCAGCAGTTTCCCCCTCTACTATGGCTACACCTTC. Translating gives CASSFPLYYGYTF.

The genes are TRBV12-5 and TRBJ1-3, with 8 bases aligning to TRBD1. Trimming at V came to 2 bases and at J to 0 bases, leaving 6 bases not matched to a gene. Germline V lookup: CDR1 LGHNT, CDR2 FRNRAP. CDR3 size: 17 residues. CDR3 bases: TGTGCTAGTGGTTTGACGACAGGGGTCTACTCTGGAAACACCATATATTTT. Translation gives CASGLTTGVYSGNTIYF.